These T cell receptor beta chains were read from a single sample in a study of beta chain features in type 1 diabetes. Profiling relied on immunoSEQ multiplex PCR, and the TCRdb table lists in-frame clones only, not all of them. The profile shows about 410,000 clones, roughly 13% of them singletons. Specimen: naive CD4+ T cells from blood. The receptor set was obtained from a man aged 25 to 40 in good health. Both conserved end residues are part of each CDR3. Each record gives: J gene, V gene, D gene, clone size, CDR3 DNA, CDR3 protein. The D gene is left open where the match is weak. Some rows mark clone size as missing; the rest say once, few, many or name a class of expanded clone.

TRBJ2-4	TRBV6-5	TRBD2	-	TGTGCCTCCCGGGACAGCCGACTAGCGGAAAACATTCAGTACTTC	CASRDSRLAENIQYF
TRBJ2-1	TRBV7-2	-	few	TGTGCCAGCAGCTTTTCTGAAAACTCCTACAATGAGCAGTTCTTC	CASSFSENSYNEQFF
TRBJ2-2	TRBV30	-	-	TGTGCCTGGAGTGTCCATTTCACTGGGGTTGCGAACACCGGGGAGCTGTTTTTT	CAWSVHFTGVANTGELFF
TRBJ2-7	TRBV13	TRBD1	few	TGTGCCAGCAGCCCTAGGATAGGGACAGGATCCTACGAGCAGTACTTC	CASSPRIGTGSYEQYF
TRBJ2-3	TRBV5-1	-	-	TGCGCCAGCAGCTTCAATCAGGGCTTAGGGACAGATACGCAGTATTTT	CASSFNQGLGTDTQYF
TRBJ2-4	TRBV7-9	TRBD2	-	TGTGCCAGCAGCGTATGGGCTACTAGCGGGAGGTCGGGGGACATTCAGTACTTC	CASSVWATSGRSGDIQYF
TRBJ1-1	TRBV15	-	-	TGTGCCACCAGCAGAGGCTTGGGTTTCGACACTGAAGCTTTCTTT	CATSRGLGFDTEAFF
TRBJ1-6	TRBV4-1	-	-	TGCGCCAGCAGCCAAGGTAGATGGGCCCGTCCTCTTCACTTT	CASSQGRWARPLHF
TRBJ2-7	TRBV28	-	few	TGTGCCAGCAGTTTATCCTCCCTACAGTACTTC	CASSLSSLQYF
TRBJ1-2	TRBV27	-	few	TGTGCCAGCAAGGAGGTCGGGGGATATGGCTACACCTTC	CASKEVGGYGYTF
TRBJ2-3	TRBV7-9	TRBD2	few	TGTGCCAGCAGCCTTGGACTAGCGGGGTCGACAGATACGCAGTATTTT	CASSLGLAGSTDTQYF
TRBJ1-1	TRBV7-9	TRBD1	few	TGTGCCAGCAGCATCGGGACAGGGGCATCGATGAACACTGAAGCTTTCTTT	CASSIGTGASMNTEAFF
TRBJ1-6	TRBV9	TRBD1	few	TGTGCCAGCACCGGGACAGGGAATTCACCCCTCCACTTT	CASTGTGNSPLHF
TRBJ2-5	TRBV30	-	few	TGTGCCTGGAGTGTACAAATGTCCCAGTACTTC	CAWSVQMSQYF
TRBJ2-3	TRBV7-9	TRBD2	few	TGTGCCAGCAGCTTTACGGGGGGAGATACGCAGTATTTT	CASSFTGGDTQYF
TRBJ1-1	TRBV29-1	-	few	TGCAGCGTTGAAGAGTGGGGGCTGAACACTGAAGCTTTCTTT	CSVEEWGLNTEAFF
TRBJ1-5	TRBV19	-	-	TGTGCCAGTAGTACGAAAAGGAATCAGCCCCAGCATTTT	CASSTKRNQPQHF
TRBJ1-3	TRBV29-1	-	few	TGCAGCGCGGTTGGAAACACCATATATTTT	CSAVGNTIYF
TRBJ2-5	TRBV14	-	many	TGTGCCAGCAGCCAACCTTTCGGGGGAGTTGAGACCCAGTACTTC	CASSQPFGGVETQYF
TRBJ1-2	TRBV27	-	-	TGTGCCAGCCTGAACAGTAAAGTCTATGGCTACACCTTC	CASLNSKVYGYTF
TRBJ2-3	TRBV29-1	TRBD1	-	TGCAGCGGCAGGACTGACAGGGGCCGGGGTACGCAGTATTTT	CSGRTDRGRGTQYF
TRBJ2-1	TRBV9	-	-	TGTGCCAGCAGCGAAGGAAGCACGTACAATGAGCAGTTCTTC	CASSEGSTYNEQFF
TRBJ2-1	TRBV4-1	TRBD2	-	TGCGCCAGCAGCCCAAGCGGGGGAGATTGGAATGAGCAGTTCTTC	CASSPSGGDWNEQFF
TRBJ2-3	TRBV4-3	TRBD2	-	TGCGCCAGCAGCCATAAGAGCGGGGTGAACACGCGTACGCAGTATTTT	CASSHKSGVNTRTQYF
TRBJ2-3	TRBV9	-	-	TGTGCCAGCAGCGTAATTGGTAGCGAGACAGATACGCAGTATTTT	CASSVIGSETDTQYF
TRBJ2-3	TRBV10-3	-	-	TGTGCCATCAGTAATTCAGATACGCAGTATTTT	CAISNSDTQYF
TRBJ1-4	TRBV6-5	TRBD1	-	TGTGCCAGCAGTCCTACAGGGGCTGGGGAAAAACTGTTTTTT	CASSPTGAGEKLFF
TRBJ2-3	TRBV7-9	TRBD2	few	TGTGCCAGCAGCTCCTTAGCGGGAGCGGGAGATACGCAGTATTTT	CASSSLAGAGDTQYF
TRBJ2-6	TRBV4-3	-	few	TGCGCCAGCAGCCCAATGCTTAACTCTGGGGCCAACGTCCTGACTTTC	CASSPMLNSGANVLTF
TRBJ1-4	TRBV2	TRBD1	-	TGTGCCAGCAGTGAAGGAGGGACAGGGACTGAAAAACTGTTTTTT	CASSEGGTGTEKLFF
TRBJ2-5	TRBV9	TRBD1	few	TGTGCCAGCAGCGTAGCTGCTGGACAGGGTCCCCAAGAGACCCAGTACTTC	CASSVAAGQGPQETQYF
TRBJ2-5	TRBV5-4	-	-	TGTGCCAGCAGCTTGGCAGCCCGGGGTGAGACCCAGTACTTC	CASSLAARGETQYF
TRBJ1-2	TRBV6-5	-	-	TGTGCCAGCAGCCCCGGCAACTATGGCTACACCTTC	CASSPGNYGYTF
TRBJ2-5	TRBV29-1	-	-	TGCAGCGTCCGTCGTTCCGGACAAGAGACCCAGTACTTC	CSVRRSGQETQYF
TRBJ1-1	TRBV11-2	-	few	TGTGCCAGCAGCTTAGATATAAGGGGCCTTATGAACACTGAAGCTTTCTTT	CASSLDIRGLMNTEAFF
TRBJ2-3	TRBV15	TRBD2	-	TGTGCCACCAGCAGAGACCTTAGCGGGAGGGTCACAGATACGCAGTATTTT	CATSRDLSGRVTDTQYF
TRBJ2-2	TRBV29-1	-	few	TGCAGCGTTGGGCCAGAGACCGGGGAGCTGTTTTTT	CSVGPETGELFF
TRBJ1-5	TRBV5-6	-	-	TGTGCCAGCAGCTTAGGGAGACTCAATCAGCCCCAGCATTTT	CASSLGRLNQPQHF
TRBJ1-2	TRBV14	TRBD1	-	TGTGCCAGCAGCCGGGGACAGGGTGCCTTCTATGGCTACACCTTC	CASSRGQGAFYGYTF
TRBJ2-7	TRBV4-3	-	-	TGCGCCAGCAGCCGGTTCACCGATCCTACGCGAGGGCACGAGCAGTACTTC	CASSRFTDPTRGHEQYF
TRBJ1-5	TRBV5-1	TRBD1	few	TGCGCCAGCAGCTTGGCCCCAGGGGGCGGCAATCAGCCCCAGCATTTT	CASSLAPGGGNQPQHF
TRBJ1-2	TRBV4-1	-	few	TGCGCCAGCAGCGACACACCGAATGGCTACACCTTC	CASSDTPNGYTF
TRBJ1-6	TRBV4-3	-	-	TGCGCCAGCAGCCAAAGGCAGGATAGCTCCTATAATTCACCCCTCCACTTT	CASSQRQDSSYNSPLHF
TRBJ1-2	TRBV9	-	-	TGTGCCAGCAGCGTAGGGTCTGGGACGAACTATGGCTACACCTTC	CASSVGSGTNYGYTF
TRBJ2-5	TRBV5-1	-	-	TGCGCCAGCAGCTTCGACAGCGGCGGGACCCAGTACTTC	CASSFDSGGTQYF
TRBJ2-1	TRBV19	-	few	TGTGCCAGTCAGCGCTCGTACAATGAGCAGTTCTTC	CASQRSYNEQFF
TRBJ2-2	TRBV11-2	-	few	TGTGCCAGCAGCTTAGGTGGGACGTCCACCGGGGAGCTGTTTTTT	CASSLGGTSTGELFF
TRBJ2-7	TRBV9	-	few	TGTGCCAGCAGCGTAGCTGAGTCCGCCTACGAGCAGTACTTC	CASSVAESAYEQYF
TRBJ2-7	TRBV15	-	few	TGTGCCACCAGCAGAGAACAGGGTACCTACGAGCAGTACTTC	CATSREQGTYEQYF
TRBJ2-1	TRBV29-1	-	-	TGCAGCGTCGCAACGAGCTCCTACAATGAGCAGTTCTTC	CSVATSSYNEQFF
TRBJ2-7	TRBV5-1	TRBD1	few	TGCGCCAGCAGCTTCCCCGGGGGACAGGGACCCTACGAGCAGTACTTC	CASSFPGGQGPYEQYF
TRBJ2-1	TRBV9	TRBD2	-	TGTGCCAGCAGCGTGACTAGCGGGCCAACCTACAATGAGCAGTTCTTC	CASSVTSGPTYNEQFF